The clone carrying this TCR beta chain appeared many times. Antigen unknown. The data were taken from a study of T cell repertoires in cytomegalovirus infection. Overall study: It can be stated that public TCR beta signatures indicated CMV infection as well as a matching HLA type.

TCRdb processed the reads anew with MiXCR; each CDR3 protein has one entry. This sample has under 300,000 distinct CDR3 sequences; around an eighth occur once, and the top ten carry around 1.6%. V lost 3 bases, J lost 2 bases, and 10 bases lay in between. In germline, CDR1 is DFQATT, CDR2 SNEGSKA (reference sequence). The CDR3 consists of 13 residues. Study-wide results and limits: HLA-C-restricted CMV-specific TCR beta clonotypes prevailed in the ex vivo response. Public TCR beta family frequency separated CMV-and-HLA carriers, including in an independent cohort.

The sequenced sample consisted of PBMCs. This receptor was identified in a human donor in good health (CMV status not recorded). Some clones in this sample may be carry-over from other donors' samples. The chain couples TRBV20-1 to TRBJ1-2, with D perhaps matching TRBD1 (5 bases). CDR3 in amino acids: CSASQQENYGYTF. In DNA, the CDR3 is TGCAGTGCTAGCCAACAGGAGAACTATGGCTACACCTTC.